Below are 16 T cell receptor beta chains sequenced from a single sample in a study of blood T cell repertoires in COVID-19. Here immunoSEQ multiplex PCR was the method, and the copy in TCRdb shows in-frame clones only, minus some. The repertoire holds approximately 150,000 clones, with around 84% as singletons. The sequenced sample was peripheral blood. Receptors originate from a woman aged 50 to 60 with COVID-19, enrolled during active disease.

The V and J genes are TRBV18 and TRBJ1-1; no clear D. CDR3 length equals 16 residues. V gave up 3 bases and J gave up 0 bases, with 14 bases separating them. Germline-derived CDR1 and CDR2 are KGHSH and LQKENI. CDR3 nucleotide sequence: TGTGCCAGCTCACCTTCACGCAGTTACATGAACACTGAAGCTTTCTTT. As protein: CASSPSRSYMNTEAFF.

This clone appeared once. This chain joins TRBV4-2 and TRBJ2-2; 11 nucleotides agree with TRBD2. The CDR3 loop spans 18 amino acids. V shed 3 bases, J shed 3 bases, and the junction held 9 bases outside the gene matches. CDR1 LGHNA and CDR2 YNFKEQ come from the germline V gene. The CDR3 DNA is TGTGCCAGCAGCCAGAACCCACTAGCGGGGGTTTACACCGGGGAGCTGTTTTTT. Translation: CASSQNPLAGVYTGELFF.

This rearrangement joins TRBV28 to TRBJ2-2; 9 bases align to TRBD2. The CDR3 is 14 residues long. Germline V gives CDR1 MDHEN, CDR2 SYDVKM. The V and J ends lost 9 bases and 0 bases, in that order; junction bases with no gene match: 2. The CDR3 DNA is TGTGCCAGTAGCGGGGGCTCGAACACCGGGGAGCTGTTTTTT. Translating it yields CASSGGSNTGELFF.

The chain is built from TRBV7-2 and TRBJ1-2; TRBD1 matches at 10 bases. Germline V CDR1 and CDR2: SGHTA, FQGNSA. The CDR3 is made up of 15 amino acids. J was trimmed by 8 bases and V by 4 bases; bases with no gene match: 10. In nucleotides, the CDR3 is TGTGCCAGCAGCTACCTAAAGACAGGGGGCGGGGGCTACACCTTC. It translates to CASSYLKTGGGGYTF.

This clone was seen a single time. The rearrangement joins TRBV7-2 to TRBJ2-3, with TRBD2 matching over 8 bases. The CDR3 totals 15 residues. The V gene end was trimmed by 5 bases and the J gene end by 4 bases; junction bases not matched to a gene: 8. Looked up from germline, CDR1 is SGHTA and CDR2 is FQGNSA. CDR3 amino acids: CASSPSGGAPDTQYF. The DNA for the CDR3 is TGTGCCAGCAGCCCCTCCGGGGGGGCCCCAGATACGCAGTATTTT.

This clone was found many times. V is TRBV5-1 and J is TRBJ2-3, with 8 positions matching TRBD1. Unmatched junction bases numbered 3, after V lost 0 bases and J lost 3 bases. Germline V gene data show CDR1 as SGHRS and CDR2 as YFSETQ. The length of the CDR3 is 15 residues. CDR3 DNA: TGCGCCAGCAGCTTGGATGGACAGGGAACAGATACGCAGTATTTT. The encoded protein is CASSLDGQGTDTQYF. Based on the CDR3 plus reference TRBV5-1 and TRBJ2-3, the full variable domain is KAGVTQTPRYLIKTRGQQVTLSCSPISGHRSVSWYQQTPGQGLQFLFEYFSETQRNKGNFPGRFSGRQFSNSRSEMNVSTLELGDSALYLCASSLDGQGTDTQYFGPGTRLTVL.

The rearrangement uses TRBV4-1 and TRBJ2-1; 9 nucleotides line up with TRBD1. Losses at the gene ends were 0 bases for V and 7 bases for J; bases not matched to a gene: 7. CDR3 size: 16 residues. CDR1 is MGHRA and CDR2 is YSYEKL in the germline V gene. CDR3 sequence reads: CASSQDLGQGLNEQFF. The CDR3, as DNA: TGCGCCAGCAGCCAAGATTTGGGACAGGGCTTGAATGAGCAGTTCTTC.

This clone has only one observation. This rearrangement joins TRBV27 to TRBJ2-2, with 7 bases lining up with TRBD2. The CDR3 totals 15 residues. The J segment lost 7 bases and the V segment lost 3 bases, leaving 8 bases of the junction unmatched. Per germline, CDR1 MNHEY and CDR2 SMNVEV (reference sequence). The DNA for the CDR3 is TGTGCCAGCAGTTTTTTTACTAGCGCAAACGGGGAGCTGTTTTTT. It translates to CASSFFTSANGELFF.

The chain joins TRBV2 to TRBJ2-1, with 10 bases lining up with TRBD2. The V segment lost 6 bases and the J segment 10 bases; nucleotides outside the gene matches: 9. This CDR3 spans 14 amino acids. In germline, CDR1 is SNHLY, CDR2 FYNNEI. CDR3 nucleotide sequence: TGTGCCAGCAGGCGGGAACTAGCGGGGAAAGAGCAGTTCTTC. Translated: CASRRELAGKEQFF. The entire variable domain, with the rest obtained from reference TRBV2 and TRBJ2-1, is as follows: EPEVTQTPSHQVTQMGQEVILRCVPISNHLYFYWYRQILGQKVEFLVSFYNNEISEKSEIFDDQFSVERPDGSNFTLKIRSTKLEDSAMYFCASRRELAGKEQFFGPGTRLTVL.

V is TRBV7-2 and J is TRBJ1-2; 9 bases are shared with TRBD1. This CDR3 contains 15 residues. CDR1 and CDR2 from the germline V gene are SGHTA and FQGNSA. V lost 5 bases, J lost 5 bases, and 9 bases stayed unmatched. CDR3 in amino acids: CASSPSGTGRYGYTF. The DNA of the CDR3 is TGTGCCAGCAGCCCAAGTGGGACAGGGCGGTATGGCTACACCTTC. Full variable domain (rest looked up from reference TRBV7-2 and TRBJ1-2): GAGVSQSPSNKVTEKGKDVELRCDPISGHTALYWYRQSLGQGLEFLIYFQGNSAPDKSGLPSDRFSAERTGGSVSTLTIQRTQQEDSAVYLCASSPSGTGRYGYTFGSGTRLTVV.

The chain couples TRBV30 to TRBJ1-5; TRBD1 is a possible D gene (5 bases). V lost 0 bases and J 5 bases, leaving 8 bases between the germline ends. The CDR3 totals 13 residues. Germline V CDR1 and CDR2: GTSNPN, SVGIG (reference sequence). The CDR3 is CAWSVQGDQPQHF. Here the CDR3 DNA reads TGTGCCTGGAGTGTACAAGGGGATCAGCCCCAGCATTTT.

V and J are TRBV27 and TRBJ2-2; 9 nucleotides match TRBD2. With 5 bases clipped from V and 2 bases from J, the junction kept 3 bases outside the gene matches. Germline V lookup: CDR1 MNHEY, CDR2 SMNVEV (reference sequence). The CDR3 totals 15 residues. The CDR3: CASSLGTSNTGELFF. In nucleotides, the CDR3 is TGTGCCAGCAGTCTTGGGACTAGCAACACCGGGGAGCTGTTTTTT.

This chain uses TRBV6-5 with TRBJ1-2; D is possibly TRBD1 (6 bases). Trimming removed 2 bases at V and 0 bases at J, with 7 bases between. The CDR3 sequence is 14 residues long. The V gene's germline CDR1 is MNHEY and CDR2 SVGAGI. In nucleotides, the CDR3 is TGTGCCAGCAGTTACCGACAGGCTAACTATGGCTACACCTTC. It encodes CASSYRQANYGYTF.

V gene TRBV19 combines with J gene TRBJ2-2, with 10 positions matching TRBD1. This CDR3 is 15 amino acids long. V shed 7 bases and J 9 bases; nucleotides not matched to a gene: 11. Germline CDR1 is LNHDA and CDR2 is SQIVND (reference sequence). DNA of the CDR3: TGTGCCAGTACCACTTCCGACAGGGGGCTTAGGGAGCTGTTTTTT. The encoded protein is CASTTSDRGLRELFF.

The V call is TRBV3-1 (or the pseudogene TRBV3-2), the J call TRBJ2-5, with 9 bases that match TRBD1. This CDR3 region has 16 residues. Losses at the gene ends were 4 bases for V and 2 bases for J; bases not matched to a gene: 8. Germline V gene sequence: CDR1 LGHDT, CDR2 YNNKEL (reference sequence). CDR3 sequence: CASSLTGTGPQETQYF. CDR3 DNA: TGTGCCAGCAGCCTGACCGGGACAGGGCCGCAAGAGACCCAGTACTTC.

This clone appeared once. V is TRBV7-9 and J is TRBJ1-6; D is unresolved. In germline, CDR1 is SEHNR, CDR2 FQNEAQ (reference sequence). Trimming left V 5 bases short and J 5 bases short, with 16 bases between. This CDR3 region has 16 residues. The CDR3 sequence: CASSPPWGGDNSPLHF. CDR3 bases: TGTGCCAGCAGCCCACCTTGGGGAGGCGATAATTCACCCCTCCACTTT.